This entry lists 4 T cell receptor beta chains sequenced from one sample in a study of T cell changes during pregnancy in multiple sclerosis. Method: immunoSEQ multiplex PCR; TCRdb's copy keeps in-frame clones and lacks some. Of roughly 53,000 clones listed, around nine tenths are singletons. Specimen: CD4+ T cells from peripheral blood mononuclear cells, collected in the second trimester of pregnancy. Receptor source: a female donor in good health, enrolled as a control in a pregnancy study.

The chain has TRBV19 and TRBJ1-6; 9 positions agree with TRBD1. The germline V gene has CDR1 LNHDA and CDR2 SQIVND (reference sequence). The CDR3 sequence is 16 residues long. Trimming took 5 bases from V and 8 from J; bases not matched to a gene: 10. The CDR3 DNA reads TGTGCCAGTAGTCCCCGGACAGGGGCGCGGTATTCACCCCTCCACTTT. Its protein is CASSPRTGARYSPLHF. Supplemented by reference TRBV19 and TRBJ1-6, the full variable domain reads DGGITQSPKYLFRKEGQNVTLSCEQNLNHDAMYWYRQDPGQGLRLIYYSQIVNDFQKGDIAEGYSVSREKKESFPLTVTSAQKNPTAFYLCASSPRTGARYSPLHFGNGTRLTVT.

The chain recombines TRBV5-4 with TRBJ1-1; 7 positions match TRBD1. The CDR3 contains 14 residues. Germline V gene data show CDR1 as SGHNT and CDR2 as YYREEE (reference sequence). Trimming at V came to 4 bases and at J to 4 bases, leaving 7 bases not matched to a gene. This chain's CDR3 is CASSPGSGGTEAFF. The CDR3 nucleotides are TGTGCCAGCAGCCCGGGGTCAGGGGGCACTGAAGCTTTCTTT.

The CDR3 here is CASSPDRGEETQYF. Written as DNA, the CDR3 is TGTGCCAGCTCACCAGACAGGGGGGAAGAGACCCAGTACTTC. The chain combines TRBV18 with TRBJ2-5; 9 bases line up with TRBD1. This CDR3 has 14 residues. Germline lookup yields CDR1 KGHSH and CDR2 LQKENI. The trim removed 2 bases at V and 3 bases at J, leaving 1 base unmatched.

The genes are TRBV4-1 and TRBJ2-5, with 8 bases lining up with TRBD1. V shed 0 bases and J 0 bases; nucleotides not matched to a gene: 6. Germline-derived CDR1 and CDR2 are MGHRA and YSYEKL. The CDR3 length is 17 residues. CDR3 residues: CASSQDSRQGHQETQYF. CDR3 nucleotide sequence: TGCGCCAGCAGCCAAGATTCCCGACAGGGGCACCAAGAGACCCAGTACTTC.